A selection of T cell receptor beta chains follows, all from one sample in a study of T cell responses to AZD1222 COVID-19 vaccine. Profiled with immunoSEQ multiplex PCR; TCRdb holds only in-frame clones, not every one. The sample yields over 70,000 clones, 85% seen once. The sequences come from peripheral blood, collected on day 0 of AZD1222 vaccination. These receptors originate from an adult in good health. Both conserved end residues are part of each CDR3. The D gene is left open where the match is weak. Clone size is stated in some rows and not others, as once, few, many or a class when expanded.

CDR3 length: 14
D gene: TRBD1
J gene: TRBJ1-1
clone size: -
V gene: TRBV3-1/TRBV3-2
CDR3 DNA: TGTGCCAGCAGCCAACTTACTTACAGGGGTCGGGCTTTCTTT
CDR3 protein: CASSQLTYRGRAFF

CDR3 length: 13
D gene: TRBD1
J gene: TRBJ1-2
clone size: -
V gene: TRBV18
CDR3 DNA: TGTGCCAGCTCACCTGACAGGGGCTATGGCTACACCTTC
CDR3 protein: CASSPDRGYGYTF

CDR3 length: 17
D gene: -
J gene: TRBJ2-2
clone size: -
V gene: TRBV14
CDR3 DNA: TGTGCCAGCAGCCAAGCTGGTCGGGGGCCGAGCACCGGGGAGCTGTTTTTT
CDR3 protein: CASSQAGRGPSTGELFF

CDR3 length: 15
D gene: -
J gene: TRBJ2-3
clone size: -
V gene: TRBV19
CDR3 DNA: -
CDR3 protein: CASRGLFGEVDTQYF

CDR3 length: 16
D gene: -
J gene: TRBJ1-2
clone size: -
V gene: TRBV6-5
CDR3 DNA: TGTGCCAGCAGTTACTCCGGGGGTGGGGTTGGATATGGCTACACCTTC
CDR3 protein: CASSYSGGGVGYGYTF

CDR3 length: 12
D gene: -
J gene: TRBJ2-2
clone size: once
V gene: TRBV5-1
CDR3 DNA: TGCGCCAGCAGCCATGGACGGGAAGAGCTGTTTTTT
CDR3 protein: CASSHGREELFF

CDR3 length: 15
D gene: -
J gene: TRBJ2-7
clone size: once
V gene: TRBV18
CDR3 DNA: TGTGCCAGCTCACCCGGCCAGGGGAAATTCTACGAGCAGTACTTC
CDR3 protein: CASSPGQGKFYEQYF

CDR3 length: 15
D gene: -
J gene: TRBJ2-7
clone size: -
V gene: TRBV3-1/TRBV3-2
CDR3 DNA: TGTGCCAGCAGCCAAGATAGAACAGCCACCTACGAGCAGTACTTC
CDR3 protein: CASSQDRTATYEQYF

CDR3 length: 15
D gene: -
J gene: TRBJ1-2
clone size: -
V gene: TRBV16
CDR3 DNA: TGTGCCAGCAGCCTCCTCTTGGACGGCTTTTATGGCTACACCTTC
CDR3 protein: CASSLLLDGFYGYTF

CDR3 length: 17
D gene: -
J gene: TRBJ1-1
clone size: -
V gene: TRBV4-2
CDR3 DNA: TGTGCCAGCAGCCCCGACAGGTTGGGGGAGATGAACACTGAAGCTTTCTTT
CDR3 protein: CASSPDRLGEMNTEAFF

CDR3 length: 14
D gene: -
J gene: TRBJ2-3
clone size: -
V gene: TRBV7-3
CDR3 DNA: TGTGCCAGCAGCTTGAACGGGGGGCCAGATACGCAGTATTTT
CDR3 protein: CASSLNGGPDTQYF

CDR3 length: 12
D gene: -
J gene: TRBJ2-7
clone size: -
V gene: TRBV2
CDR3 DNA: TGTGCCAGCGGGAGGGACACCTACGAGCAGTACTTC
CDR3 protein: CASGRDTYEQYF

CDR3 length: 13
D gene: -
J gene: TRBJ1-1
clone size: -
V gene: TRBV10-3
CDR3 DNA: TGTGCCACCCGATTGACAGAAAACACTGAAGCTTTCTTT
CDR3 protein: CATRLTENTEAFF

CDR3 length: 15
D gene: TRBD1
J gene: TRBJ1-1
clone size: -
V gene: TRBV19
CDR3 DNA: TGTGCCAGTACGAGAGACAGGGTTGGAGGAACTGAAGCTTTCTTT
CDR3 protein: CASTRDRVGGTEAFF

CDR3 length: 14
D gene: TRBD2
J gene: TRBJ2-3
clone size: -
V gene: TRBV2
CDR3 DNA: TGTGCCAGCATAAGAGCGGGATTGCCAGATACGCAGTATTTT
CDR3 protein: CASIRAGLPDTQYF

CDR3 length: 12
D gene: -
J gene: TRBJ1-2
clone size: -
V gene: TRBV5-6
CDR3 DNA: TGTGCCAGCAGCCCAGGGTTGGAAGGCTACACCTTC
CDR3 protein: CASSPGLEGYTF

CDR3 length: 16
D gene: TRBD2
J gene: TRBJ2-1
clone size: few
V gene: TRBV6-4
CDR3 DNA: TGTGCCAGCAGTGAAGGGGCTAGCGGAAGCTACAATGAGCAGTTCTTC
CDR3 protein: CASSEGASGSYNEQFF

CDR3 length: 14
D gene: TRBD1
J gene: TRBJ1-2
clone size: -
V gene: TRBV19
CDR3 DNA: TGTGCCAGTAGTAGAACCGGGACAGACGGTGGCTACACCTTC
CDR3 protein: CASSRTGTDGGYTF

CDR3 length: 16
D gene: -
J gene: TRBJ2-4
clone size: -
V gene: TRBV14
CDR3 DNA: TGTGCCAGCAGCCTGACCCACGGACGTCTGAAAAACATTCAGTACTTC
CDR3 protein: CASSLTHGRLKNIQYF

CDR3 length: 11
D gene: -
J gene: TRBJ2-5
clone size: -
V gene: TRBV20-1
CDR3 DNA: TGCAGTGCCCCCTTAGGGGAGACCCAGTACTTC
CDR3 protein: CSAPLGETQYF

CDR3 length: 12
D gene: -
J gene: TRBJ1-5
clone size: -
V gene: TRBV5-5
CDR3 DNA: TGTGCCAGCAGCTTGACAAATCAGCCCCAGCATTTT
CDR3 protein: CASSLTNQPQHF

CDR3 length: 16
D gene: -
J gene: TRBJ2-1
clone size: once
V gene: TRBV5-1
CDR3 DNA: TGCGCCAGCAGTTCGCGCCAGGGTGTGGGGGACAATGAGCAGTTCTTC
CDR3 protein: CASSSRQGVGDNEQFF

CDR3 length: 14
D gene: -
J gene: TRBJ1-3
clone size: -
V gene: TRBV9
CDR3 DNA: TGTGCCAGCAGCGTAGCATCCAGTCGGAACACCATATATTTT
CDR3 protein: CASSVASSRNTIYF

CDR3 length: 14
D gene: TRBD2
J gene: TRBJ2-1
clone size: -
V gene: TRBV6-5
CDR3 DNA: TGTGCCAGCAAAGGACTAGCCTCCTACAATGAGCAGTTCTTC
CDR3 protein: CASKGLASYNEQFF

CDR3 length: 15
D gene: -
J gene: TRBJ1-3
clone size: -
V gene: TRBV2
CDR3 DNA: TGTGCCAGCAGTAGAGACAGCATCTCTGGAAACACCATATATTTT
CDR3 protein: CASSRDSISGNTIYF

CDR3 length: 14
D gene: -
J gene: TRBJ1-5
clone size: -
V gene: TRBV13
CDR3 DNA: TGTGCCAGCAGCCGGGGAAGGGGCTTTCAGCCCCAGCATTTT
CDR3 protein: CASSRGRGFQPQHF

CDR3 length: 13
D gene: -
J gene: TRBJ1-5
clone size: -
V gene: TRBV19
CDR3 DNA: TGTGCCAGTAGCTGGGGGGTCAATCAGCCCCAGCATTTT
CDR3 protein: CASSWGVNQPQHF

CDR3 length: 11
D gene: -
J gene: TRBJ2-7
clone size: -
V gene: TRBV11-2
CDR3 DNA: TGTGCCAGCAGCCTCCACTACGAGCAGTACTTC
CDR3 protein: CASSLHYEQYF

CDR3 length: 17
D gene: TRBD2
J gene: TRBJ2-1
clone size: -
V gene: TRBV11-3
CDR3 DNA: TGTGCCAGCAGAACCTCCATCCGGGCGGGGGGGCACAATGAGCAGTTCTTC
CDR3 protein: CASRTSIRAGGHNEQFF

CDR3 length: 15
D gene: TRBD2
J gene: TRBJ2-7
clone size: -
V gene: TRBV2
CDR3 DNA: TGTGCCAGCAGTGAGGGACTAGTGATACTATACGAGCAGTACTTC
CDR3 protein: CASSEGLVILYEQYF

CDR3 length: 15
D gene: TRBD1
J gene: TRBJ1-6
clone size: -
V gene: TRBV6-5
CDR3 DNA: TGTGCCAGCAGTTACTCGACAGGGGTGCATTCACCCCTCCACTTT
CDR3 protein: CASSYSTGVHSPLHF

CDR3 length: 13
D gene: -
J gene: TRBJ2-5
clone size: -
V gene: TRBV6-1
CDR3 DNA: TGTGCCAGCAGTGAAGCCCCGAGGACGGTAGAAAACTTC
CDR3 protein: CASSEAPRTVENF

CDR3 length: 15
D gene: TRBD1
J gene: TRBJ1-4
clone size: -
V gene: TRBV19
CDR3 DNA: TGTGCCAGTAGCGCAGGGACAGGTTCGAGGGAAAAACTGTTTTTT
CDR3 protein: CASSAGTGSREKLFF

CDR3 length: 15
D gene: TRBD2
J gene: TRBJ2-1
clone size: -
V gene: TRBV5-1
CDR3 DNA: TGCGCCAGCAGCTTGGCTAGCGGGAGAAACGATGAGCAGTTCTTC
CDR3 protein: CASSLASGRNDEQFF

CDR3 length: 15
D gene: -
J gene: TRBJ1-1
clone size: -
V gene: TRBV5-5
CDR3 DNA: TGTGCCAGCAGCTTGGATCCGGGGACGAACACTGAAGCTTTCTTT
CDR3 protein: CASSLDPGTNTEAFF

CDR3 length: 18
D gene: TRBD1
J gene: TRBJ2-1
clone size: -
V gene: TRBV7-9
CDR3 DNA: TGTGCCAGCAGCTTCTCACCCACAGCGGACCAGGGGGACAATGAGCAGTTCTTC
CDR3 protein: CASSFSPTADQGDNEQFF

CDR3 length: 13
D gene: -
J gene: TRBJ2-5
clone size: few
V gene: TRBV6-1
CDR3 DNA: TGTGCCAGCAGTGAAGTGTCAGAAGAGACCCAGTACTTC
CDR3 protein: CASSEVSEETQYF

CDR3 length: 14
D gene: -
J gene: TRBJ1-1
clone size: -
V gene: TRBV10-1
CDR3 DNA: TGCGCCAGCAGTGAGTCTGGAGCTTACACTGAAGCTTTCTTT
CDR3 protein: CASSESGAYTEAFF

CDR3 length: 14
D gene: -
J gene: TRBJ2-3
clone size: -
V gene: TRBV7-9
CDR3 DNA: TGTGCCAGCCGTTCAGGGAAAGGGGTAGATACGCAGTATTTT
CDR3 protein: CASRSGKGVDTQYF

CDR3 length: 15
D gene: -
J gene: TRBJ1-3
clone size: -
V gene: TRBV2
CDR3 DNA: TGTGCCAGCAGTTACACACAGGGAGTTGGAAACACCATATATTTT
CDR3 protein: CASSYTQGVGNTIYF